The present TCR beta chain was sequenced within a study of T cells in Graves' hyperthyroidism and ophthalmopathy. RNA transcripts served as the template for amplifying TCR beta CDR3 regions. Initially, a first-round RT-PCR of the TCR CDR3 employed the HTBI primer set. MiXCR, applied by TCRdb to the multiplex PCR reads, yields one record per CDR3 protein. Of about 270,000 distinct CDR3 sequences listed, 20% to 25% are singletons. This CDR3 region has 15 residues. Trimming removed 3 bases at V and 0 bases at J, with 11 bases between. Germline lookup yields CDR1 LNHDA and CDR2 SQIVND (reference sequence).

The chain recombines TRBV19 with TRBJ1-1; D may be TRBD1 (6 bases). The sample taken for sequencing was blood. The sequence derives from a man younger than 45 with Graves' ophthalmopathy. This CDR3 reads CASSIHRDMNTEAFF. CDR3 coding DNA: TGTGCCAGTAGTATTCACAGGGACATGAACACTGAAGCTTTCTTT.